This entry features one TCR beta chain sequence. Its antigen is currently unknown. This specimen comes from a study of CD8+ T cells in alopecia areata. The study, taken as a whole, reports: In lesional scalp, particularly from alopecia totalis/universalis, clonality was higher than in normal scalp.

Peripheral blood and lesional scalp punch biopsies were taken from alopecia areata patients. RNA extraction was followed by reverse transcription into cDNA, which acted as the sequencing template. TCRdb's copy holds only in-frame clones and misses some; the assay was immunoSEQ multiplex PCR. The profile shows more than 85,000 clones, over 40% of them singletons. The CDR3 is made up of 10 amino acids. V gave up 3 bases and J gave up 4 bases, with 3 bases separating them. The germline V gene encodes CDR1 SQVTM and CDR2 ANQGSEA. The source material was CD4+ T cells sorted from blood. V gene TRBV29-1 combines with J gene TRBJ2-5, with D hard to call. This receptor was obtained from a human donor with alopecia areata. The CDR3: CSVDGETQYF. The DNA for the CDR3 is TGCAGCGTTGATGGAGAGACCCAGTACTTC.